The T cell receptor (beta chain) under discussion was sequenced for a study of T-cell memory formation after mild COVID-19 listed by TCRdb under 2021. Regarding the complete study: TCR sequence clusters from the two donors were found to be largely donor specific. In a couple of donors, T-cell clones that expanded and contracted after mild COVID-19 were tracked by sequencing TCRalpha and TCRbeta repertoires over time. Two young, previously healthy adult volunteers, one female and one male, were included in the cohort. Paper-wide results and their limitations: The detection of some responding clones in pre-infection memory suggests that pre-existing cross-reactive memory T cells joined the SARS-CoV-2 response. The second-wave clones that peaked on day 37 were not confirmed to be SARS-CoV-2 specific. Clones that contracted from day 15 to 85 showed balanced CD4/CD8 phenotypes, whereas a second wave of clones that expanded from day 15 to 37 leaned towards CD4+. Contracting CD4+ clones turned up mainly in the CM and EM memory subsets, whereas EMRA was where CD8+ clones were enriched. The study included only a couple of mild cases, and larger cohorts that include severe cases with pre-infection samples were judged to be necessary.

PBMCs were isolated by Ficoll-Paque density gradient centrifugation. CDR3 length: 13 amino acids, cysteine to phenylalanine. The read is trimmed to its CDR3 DNA, 39 bases read in frame from base 1. CDR1 LNHNV and CDR2 YYDKDF are derived from the germline V gene (reference sequence). V is shortened by 2 bases, J by 6 bases, and the region joining them spans 10 bases. Sequencing took place on an Illumina NovaSeq 6000. cDNA libraries for TCRalpha and TCRbeta were prepared by 5'RACE using constant-segment primers, with sample barcodes and unique molecular identifiers added. RNA was extracted from every sample with Trizol reagent. The libraries were amplified in two PCR steps, and the second step added a second sample barcode and Illumina TruSeq adapters. The libraries were sequenced on an Illumina NovaSeq using 2 x 150 bp paired-end reads. From the authors' description of their analysis: Demultiplexing of reads and collapsing into UMI-guided consensus sequences were performed with migec v1.2.7. With mixcr v2.1.11, UMI consensuses were aligned to TRA and TRB V and J templates and assembled into clonotypes. Clonotypes were classified as expanded or contracted when called significant by both edgeR and NoisET, with noise models trained on biological replicates. For edgeR calls, the thresholds were a false discovery rate-adjusted p below 0.01 and a log2 fold-change of 1. PCA with hierarchical clustering of max-normalized trajectories of the 1000 most abundant clonotypes was used as exploratory dynamics analysis. The CD4 or CD8 phenotype of responding clones was assigned using the separately sequenced CD4+ and CD8+ repertoires. Starting from the raw public reads, TCRdb applied fastp trimming at Q25, assembled clones with MiXCR and retained in-frame beta chains. Under each unique CDR3 protein, matching rows form one entry showing the most common genes and DNA. TCRdb's processing, not the authors' own work, is the source of the V and J calls. This sample is represented by about 150,000 distinct CDR3 sequences; 15% to 20% of them were singletons. The top ten constitute about 2.3% of the sample.

The sample holds a few counts of this clonotype. Its antigen is unknown. The sample holds no much larger clone one base away, and base qualities are not on file. The sequencing sample was made of PBMCs or a T cell subset sorted from them (not recorded which). The chain joins TRBV15 to TRBJ1-1; the D gene cannot be resolved reliably. This receptor was obtained from an adult woman who had mild COVID-19 (a few samples of this study predate the infection). The sample titles of this study are shuffled in the database, so cell type and time point are left out; the donor was told from shared clones. The CDR3 protein: CATSRQQYAEAFF. Here is the DNA: TGTGCCACCAGCAGACAACAGTACGCTGAAGCTTTCTTT.